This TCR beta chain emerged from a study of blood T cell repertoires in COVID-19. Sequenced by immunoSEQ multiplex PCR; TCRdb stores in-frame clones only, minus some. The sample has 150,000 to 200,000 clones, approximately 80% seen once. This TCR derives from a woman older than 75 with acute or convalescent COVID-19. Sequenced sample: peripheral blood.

In nucleotides, the CDR3 is TGTGCCAGCAGTAGGGTGAGCGGAGACACAGATACGCAGTATTTT. Protein sequence: CASSRVSGDTDTQYF. The rearrangement joins TRBV6-5 to TRBJ2-3, with TRBD2 as a possible D gene (5 bases). Germline CDR1 and CDR2: MNHEY and SVGAGI. The CDR3 extends over 15 amino acids. Trimming removed 5 bases at V and 2 bases at J, with 14 bases between.